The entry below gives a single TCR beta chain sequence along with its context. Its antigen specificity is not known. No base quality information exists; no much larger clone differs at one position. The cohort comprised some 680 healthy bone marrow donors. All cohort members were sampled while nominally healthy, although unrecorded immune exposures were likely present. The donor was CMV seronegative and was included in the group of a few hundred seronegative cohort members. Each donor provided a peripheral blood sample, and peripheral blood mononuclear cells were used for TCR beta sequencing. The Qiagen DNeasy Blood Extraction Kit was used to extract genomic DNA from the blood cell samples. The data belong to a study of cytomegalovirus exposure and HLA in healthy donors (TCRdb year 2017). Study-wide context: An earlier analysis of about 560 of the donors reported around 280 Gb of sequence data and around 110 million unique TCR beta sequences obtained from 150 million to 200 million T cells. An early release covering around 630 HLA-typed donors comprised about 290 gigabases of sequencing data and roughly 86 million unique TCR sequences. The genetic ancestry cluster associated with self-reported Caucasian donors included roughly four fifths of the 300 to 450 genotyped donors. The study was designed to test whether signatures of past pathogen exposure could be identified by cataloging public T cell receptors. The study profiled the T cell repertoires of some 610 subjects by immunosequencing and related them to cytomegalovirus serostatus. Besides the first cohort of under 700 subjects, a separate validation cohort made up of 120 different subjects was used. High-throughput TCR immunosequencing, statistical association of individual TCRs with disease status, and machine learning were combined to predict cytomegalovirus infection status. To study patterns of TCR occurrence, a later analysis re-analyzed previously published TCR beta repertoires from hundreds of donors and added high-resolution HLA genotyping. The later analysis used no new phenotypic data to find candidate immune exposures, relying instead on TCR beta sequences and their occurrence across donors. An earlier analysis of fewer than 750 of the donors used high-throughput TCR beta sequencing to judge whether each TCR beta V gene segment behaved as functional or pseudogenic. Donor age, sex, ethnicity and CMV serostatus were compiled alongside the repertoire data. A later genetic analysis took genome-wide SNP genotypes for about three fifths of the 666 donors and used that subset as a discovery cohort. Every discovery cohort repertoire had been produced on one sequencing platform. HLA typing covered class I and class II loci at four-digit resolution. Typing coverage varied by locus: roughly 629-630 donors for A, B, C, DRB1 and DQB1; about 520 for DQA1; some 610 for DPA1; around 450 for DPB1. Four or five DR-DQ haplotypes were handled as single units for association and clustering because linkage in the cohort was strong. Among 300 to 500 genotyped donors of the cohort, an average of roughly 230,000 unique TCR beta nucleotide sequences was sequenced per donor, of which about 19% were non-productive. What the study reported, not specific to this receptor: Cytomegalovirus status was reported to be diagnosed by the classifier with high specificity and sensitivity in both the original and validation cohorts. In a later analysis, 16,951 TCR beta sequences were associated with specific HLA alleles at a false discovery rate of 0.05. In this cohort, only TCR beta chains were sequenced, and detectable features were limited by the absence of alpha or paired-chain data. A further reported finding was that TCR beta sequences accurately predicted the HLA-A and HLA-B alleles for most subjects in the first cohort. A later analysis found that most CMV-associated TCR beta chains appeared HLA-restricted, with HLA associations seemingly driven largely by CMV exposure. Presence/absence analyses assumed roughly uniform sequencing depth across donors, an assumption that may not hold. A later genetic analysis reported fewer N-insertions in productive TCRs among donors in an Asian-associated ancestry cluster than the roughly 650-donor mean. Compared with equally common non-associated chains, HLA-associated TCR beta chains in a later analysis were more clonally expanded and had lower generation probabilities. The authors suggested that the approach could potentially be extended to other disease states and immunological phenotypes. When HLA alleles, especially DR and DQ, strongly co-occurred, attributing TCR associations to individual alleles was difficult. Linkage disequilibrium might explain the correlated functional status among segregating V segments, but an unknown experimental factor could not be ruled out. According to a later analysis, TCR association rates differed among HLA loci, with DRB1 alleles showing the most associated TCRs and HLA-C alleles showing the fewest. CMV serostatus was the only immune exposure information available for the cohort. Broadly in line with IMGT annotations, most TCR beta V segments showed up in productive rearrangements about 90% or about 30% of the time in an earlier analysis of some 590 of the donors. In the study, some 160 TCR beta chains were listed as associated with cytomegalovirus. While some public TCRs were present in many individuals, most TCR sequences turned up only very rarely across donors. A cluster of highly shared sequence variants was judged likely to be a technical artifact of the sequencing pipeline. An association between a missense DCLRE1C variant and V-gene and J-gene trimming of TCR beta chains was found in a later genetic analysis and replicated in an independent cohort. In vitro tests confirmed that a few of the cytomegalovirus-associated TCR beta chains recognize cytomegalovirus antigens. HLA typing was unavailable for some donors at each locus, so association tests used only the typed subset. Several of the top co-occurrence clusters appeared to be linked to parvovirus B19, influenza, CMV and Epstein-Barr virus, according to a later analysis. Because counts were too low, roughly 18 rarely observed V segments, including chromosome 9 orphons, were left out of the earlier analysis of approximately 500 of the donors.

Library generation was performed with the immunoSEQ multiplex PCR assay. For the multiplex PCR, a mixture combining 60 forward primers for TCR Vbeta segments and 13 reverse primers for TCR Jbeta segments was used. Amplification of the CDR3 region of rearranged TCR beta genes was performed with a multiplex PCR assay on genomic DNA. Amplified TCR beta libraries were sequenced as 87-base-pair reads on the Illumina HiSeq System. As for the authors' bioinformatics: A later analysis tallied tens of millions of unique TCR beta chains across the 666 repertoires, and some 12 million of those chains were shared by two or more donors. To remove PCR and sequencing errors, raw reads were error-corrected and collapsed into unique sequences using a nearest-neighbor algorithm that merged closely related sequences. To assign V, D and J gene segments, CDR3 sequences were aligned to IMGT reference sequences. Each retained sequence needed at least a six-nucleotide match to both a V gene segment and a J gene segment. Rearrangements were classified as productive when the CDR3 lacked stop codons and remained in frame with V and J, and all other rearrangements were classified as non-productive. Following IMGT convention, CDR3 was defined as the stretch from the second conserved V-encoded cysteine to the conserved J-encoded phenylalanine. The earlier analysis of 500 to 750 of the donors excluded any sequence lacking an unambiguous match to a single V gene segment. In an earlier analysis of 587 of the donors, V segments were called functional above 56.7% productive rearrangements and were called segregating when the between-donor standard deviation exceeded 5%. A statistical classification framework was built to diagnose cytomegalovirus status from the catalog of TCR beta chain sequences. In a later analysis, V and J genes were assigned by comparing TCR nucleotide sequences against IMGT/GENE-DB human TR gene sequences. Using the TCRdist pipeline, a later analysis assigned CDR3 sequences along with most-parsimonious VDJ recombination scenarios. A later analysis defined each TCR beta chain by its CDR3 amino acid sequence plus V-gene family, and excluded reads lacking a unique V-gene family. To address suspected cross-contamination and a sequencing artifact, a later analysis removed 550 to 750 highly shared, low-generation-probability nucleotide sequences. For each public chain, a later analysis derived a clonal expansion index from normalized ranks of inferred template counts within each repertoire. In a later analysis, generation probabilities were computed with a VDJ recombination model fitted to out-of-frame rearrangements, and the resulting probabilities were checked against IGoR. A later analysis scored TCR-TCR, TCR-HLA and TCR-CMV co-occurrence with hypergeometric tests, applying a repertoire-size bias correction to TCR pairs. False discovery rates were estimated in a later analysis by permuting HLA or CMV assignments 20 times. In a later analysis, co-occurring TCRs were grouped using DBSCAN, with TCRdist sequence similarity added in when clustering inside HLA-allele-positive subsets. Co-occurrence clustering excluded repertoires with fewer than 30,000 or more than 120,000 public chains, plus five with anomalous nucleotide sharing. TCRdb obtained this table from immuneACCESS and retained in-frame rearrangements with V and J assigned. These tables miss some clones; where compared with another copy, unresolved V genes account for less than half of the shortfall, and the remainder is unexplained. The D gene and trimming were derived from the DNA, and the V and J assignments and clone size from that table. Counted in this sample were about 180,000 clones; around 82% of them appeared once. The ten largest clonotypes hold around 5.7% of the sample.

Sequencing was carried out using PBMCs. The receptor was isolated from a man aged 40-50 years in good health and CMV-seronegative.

CDR3 protein: CAWTSGAGPTEAFF. At the DNA level, the sequence is TGTGCCTGGACTTCGGGCGCAGGGCCCACTGAAGCTTTCTTT. The chain links TRBV30 with TRBJ1-1; tentative D gene TRBD1, with 5 bases matching. V was cut back by 4 bases and J by 4 bases, leaving a gap of 16 bases between them. According to the germline V gene (reference sequence), CDR1 reads GTSNPN and CDR2 reads SVGIG. The CDR3 runs 14 amino acids, cysteine and phenylalanine included. The only DNA kept is the CDR3, 42 bases in frame from the first base.